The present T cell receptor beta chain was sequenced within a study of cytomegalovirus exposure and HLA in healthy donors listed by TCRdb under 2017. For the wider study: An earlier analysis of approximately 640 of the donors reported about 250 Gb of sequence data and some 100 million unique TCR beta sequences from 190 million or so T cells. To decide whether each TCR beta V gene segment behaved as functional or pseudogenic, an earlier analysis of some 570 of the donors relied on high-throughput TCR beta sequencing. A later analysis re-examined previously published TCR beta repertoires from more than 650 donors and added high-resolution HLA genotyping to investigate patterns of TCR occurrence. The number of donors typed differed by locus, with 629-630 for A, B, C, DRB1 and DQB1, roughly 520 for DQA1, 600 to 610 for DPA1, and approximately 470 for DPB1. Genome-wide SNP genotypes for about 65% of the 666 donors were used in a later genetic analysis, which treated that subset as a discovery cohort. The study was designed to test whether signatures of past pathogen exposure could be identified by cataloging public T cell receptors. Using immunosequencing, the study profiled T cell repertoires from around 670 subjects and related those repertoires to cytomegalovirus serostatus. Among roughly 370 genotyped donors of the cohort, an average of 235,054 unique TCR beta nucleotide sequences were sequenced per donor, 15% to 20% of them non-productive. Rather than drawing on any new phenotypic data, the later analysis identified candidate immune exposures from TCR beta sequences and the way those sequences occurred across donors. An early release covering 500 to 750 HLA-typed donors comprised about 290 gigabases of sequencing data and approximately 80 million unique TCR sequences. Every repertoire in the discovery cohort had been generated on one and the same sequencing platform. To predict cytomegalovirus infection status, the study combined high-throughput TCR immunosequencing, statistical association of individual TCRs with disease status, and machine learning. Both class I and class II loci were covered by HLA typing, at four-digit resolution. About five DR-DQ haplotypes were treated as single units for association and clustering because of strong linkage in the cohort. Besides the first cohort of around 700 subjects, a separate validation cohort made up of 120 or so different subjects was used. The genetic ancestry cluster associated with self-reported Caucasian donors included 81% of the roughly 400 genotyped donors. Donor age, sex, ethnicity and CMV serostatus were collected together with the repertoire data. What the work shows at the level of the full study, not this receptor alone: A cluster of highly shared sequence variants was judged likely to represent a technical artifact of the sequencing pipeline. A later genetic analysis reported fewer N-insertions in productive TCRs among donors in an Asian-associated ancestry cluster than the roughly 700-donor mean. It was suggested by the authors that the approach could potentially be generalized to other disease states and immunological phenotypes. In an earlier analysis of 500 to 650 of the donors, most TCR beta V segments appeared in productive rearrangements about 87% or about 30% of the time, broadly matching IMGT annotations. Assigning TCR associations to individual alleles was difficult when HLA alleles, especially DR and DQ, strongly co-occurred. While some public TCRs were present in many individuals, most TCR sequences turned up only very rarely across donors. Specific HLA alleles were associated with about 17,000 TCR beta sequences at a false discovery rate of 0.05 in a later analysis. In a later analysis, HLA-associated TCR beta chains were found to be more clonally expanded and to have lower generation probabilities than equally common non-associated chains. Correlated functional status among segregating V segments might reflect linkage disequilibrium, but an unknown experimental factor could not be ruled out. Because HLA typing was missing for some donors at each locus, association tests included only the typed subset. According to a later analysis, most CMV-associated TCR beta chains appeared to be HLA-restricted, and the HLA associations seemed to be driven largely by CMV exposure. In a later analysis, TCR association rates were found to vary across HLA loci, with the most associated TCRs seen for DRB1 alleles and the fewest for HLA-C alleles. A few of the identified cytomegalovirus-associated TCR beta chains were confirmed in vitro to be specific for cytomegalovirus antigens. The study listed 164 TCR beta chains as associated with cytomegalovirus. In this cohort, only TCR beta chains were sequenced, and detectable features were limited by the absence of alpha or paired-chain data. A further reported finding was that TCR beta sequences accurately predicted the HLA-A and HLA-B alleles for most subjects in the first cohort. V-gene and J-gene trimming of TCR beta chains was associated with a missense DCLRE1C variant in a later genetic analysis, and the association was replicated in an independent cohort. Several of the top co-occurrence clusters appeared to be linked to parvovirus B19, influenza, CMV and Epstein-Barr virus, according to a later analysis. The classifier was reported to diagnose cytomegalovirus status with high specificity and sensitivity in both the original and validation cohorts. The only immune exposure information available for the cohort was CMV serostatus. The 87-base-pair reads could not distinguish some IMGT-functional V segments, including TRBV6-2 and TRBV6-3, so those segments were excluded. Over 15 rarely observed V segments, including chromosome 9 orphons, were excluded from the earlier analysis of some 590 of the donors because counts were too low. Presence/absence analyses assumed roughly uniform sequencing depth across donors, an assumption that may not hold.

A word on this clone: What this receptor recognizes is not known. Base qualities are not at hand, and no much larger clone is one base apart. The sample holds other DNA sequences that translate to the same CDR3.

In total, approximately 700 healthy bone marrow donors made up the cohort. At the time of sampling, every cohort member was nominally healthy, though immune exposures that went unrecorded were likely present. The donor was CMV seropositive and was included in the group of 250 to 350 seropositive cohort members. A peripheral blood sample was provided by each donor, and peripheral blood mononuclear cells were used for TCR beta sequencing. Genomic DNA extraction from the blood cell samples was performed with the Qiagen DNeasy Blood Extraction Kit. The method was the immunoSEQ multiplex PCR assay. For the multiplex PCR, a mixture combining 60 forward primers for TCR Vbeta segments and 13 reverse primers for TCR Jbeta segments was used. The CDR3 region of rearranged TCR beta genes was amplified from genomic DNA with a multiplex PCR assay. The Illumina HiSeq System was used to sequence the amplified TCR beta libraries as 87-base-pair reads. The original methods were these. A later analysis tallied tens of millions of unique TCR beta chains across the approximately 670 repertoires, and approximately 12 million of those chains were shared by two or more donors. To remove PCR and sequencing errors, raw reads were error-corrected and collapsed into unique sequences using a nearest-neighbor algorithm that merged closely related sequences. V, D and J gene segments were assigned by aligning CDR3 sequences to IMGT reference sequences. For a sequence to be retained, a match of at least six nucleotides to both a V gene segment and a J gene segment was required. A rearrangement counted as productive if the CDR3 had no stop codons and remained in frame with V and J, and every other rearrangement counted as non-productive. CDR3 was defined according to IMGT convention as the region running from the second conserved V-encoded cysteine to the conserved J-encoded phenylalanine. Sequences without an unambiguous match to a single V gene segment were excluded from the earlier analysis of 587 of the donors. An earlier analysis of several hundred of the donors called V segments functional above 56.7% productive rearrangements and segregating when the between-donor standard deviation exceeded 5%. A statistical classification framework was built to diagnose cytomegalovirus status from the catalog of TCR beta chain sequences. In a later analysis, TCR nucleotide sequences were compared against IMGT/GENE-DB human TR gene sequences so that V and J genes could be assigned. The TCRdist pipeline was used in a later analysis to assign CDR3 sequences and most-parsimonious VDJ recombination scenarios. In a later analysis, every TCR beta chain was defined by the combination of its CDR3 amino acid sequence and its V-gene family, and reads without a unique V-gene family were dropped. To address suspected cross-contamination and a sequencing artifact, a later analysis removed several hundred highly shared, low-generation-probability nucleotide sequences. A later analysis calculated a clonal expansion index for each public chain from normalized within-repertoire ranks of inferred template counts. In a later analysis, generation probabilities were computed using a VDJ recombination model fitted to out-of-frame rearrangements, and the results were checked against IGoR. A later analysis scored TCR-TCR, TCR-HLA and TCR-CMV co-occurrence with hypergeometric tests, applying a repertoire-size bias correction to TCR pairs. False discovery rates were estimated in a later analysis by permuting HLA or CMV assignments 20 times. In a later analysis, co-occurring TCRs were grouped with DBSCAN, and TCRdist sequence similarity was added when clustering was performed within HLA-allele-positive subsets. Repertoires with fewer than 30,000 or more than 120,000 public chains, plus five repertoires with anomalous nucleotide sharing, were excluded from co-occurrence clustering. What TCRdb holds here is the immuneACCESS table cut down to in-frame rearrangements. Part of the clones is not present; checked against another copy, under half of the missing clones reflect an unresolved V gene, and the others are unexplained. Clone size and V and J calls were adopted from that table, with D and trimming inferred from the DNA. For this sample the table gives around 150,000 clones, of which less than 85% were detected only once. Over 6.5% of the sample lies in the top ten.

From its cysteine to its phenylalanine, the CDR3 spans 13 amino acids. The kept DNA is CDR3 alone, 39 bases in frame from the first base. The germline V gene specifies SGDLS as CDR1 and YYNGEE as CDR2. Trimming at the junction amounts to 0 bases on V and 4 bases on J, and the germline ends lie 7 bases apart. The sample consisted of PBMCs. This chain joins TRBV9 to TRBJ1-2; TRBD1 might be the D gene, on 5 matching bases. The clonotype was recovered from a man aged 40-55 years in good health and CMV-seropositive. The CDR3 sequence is CASSVGQSYGYTF. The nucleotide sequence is TGTGCCAGCAGCGTAGGACAGTCCTATGGCTACACCTTC.